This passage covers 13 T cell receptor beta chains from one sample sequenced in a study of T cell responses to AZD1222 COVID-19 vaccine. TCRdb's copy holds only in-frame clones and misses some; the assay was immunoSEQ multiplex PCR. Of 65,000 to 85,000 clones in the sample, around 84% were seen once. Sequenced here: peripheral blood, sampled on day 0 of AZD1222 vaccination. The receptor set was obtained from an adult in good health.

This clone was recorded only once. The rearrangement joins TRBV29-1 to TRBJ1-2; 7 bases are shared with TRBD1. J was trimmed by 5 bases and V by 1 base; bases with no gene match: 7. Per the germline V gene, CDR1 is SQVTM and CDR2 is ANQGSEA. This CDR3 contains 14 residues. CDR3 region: CSVEVGTVEYGYTF. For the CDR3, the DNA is TGCAGCGTTGAAGTGGGGACAGTTGAATATGGCTACACCTTC.

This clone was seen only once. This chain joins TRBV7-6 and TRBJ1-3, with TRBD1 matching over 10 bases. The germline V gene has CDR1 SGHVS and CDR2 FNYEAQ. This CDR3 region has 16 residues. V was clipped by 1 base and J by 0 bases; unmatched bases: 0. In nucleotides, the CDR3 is TGTGCCAGCAGCTTAGGGACAGGGGGCTCTGGAAACACCATATATTTT. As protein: CASSLGTGGSGNTIYF.

The CDR3 region has the DNA TGTGCCTTTCAGGCCGGGACAGGGGGCCTCTACACCTTC. Translation: CAFQAGTGGLYTF. V is TRBV28 and J is TRBJ1-2; 12 nucleotides line up with TRBD1. Germline V gene lookup returns CDR1 MDHEN and CDR2 SYDVKM. V trimming: 11 bases; J trimming: 10 bases; junction bases outside the gene matches: 11. CDR3 length equals 13 residues.

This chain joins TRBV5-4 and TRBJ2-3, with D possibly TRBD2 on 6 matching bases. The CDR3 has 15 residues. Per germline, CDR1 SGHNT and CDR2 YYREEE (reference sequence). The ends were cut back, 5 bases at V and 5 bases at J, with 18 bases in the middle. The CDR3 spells CASSLPGPGGDTQYF. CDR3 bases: TGTGCCAGCAGTTTACCGGGACCCGGGGGAGATACGCAGTATTTT.

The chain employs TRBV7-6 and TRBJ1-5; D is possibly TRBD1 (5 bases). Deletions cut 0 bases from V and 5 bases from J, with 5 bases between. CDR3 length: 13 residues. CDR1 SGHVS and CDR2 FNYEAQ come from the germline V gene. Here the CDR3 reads CASSLAGDQPQHF. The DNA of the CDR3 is TGTGCCAGCAGCTTAGCGGGGGATCAGCCCCAGCATTTT.

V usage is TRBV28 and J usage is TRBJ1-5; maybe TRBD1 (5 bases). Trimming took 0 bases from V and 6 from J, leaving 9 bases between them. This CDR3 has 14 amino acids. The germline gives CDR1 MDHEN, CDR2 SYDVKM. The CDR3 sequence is CASSLWGGFQPQHF. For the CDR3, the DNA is TGTGCCAGCAGTTTATGGGGGGGGTTTCAGCCCCAGCATTTT.

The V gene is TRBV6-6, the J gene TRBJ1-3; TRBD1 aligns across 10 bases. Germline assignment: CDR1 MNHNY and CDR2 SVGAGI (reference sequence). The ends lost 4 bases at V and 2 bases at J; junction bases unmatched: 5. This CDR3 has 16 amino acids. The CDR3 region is CASSFSTGGPGNTIYF. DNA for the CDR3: TGTGCCAGCAGTTTTTCGACAGGGGGCCCTGGAAACACCATATATTTT.

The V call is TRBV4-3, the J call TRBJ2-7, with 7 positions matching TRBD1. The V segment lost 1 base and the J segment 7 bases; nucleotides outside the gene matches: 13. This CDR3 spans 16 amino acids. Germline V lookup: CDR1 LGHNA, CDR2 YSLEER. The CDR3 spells CASSQGPGTALNEQYF. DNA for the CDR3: TGCGCCAGCAGCCAAGGACCCGGGACAGCCCTTAATGAGCAGTACTTC.

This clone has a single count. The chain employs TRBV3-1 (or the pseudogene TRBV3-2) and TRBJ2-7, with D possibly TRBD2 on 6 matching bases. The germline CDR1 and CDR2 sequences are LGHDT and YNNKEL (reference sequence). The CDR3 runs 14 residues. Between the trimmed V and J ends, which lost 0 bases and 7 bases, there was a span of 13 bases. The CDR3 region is CASSQDGGPLEQYF. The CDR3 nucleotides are TGTGCCAGCAGCCAAGATGGAGGGCCGTTGGAGCAGTACTTC.

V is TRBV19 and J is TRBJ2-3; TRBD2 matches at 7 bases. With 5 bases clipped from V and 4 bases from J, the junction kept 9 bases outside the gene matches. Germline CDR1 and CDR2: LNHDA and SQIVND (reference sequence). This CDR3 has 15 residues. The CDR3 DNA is TGTGCCAGTAGTGGGGCGGGGAGGGATGCAGATACGCAGTATTTT. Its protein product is CASSGAGRDADTQYF.

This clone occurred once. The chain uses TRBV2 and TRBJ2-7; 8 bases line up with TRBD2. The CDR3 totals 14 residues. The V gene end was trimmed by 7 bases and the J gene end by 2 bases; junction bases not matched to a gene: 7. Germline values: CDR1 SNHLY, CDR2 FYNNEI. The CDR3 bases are TGTGCCAGCACGGACCCGGGACTAGCCTACGAGCAGTACTTC. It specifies CASTDPGLAYEQYF.

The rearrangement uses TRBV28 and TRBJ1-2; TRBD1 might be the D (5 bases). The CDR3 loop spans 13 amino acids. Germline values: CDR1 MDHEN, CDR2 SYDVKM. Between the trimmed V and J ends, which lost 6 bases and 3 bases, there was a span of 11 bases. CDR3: CASRRQGHYGYTF. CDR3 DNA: TGTGCCAGCAGGCGTCAGGGCCACTATGGCTACACCTTC.

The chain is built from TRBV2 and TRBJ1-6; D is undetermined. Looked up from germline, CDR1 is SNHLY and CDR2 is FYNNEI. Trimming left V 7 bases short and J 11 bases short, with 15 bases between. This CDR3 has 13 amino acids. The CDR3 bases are TGTGCCAGCAACGCCGAATTCAAAACACCCCTCCACTTT. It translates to CASNAEFKTPLHF.